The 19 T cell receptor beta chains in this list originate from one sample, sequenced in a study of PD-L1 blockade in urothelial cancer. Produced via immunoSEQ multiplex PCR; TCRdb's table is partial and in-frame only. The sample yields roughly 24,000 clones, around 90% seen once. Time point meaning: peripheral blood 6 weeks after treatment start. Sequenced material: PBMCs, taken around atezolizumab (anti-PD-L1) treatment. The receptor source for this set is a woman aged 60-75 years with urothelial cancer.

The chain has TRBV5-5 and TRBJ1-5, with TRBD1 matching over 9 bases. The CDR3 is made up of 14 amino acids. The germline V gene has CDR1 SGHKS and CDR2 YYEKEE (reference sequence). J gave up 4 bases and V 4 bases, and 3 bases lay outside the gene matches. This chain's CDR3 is CASSTGTGNQPQHF. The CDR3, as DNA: TGTGCCAGCAGCACCGGGACAGGGAATCAGCCCCAGCATTTT.

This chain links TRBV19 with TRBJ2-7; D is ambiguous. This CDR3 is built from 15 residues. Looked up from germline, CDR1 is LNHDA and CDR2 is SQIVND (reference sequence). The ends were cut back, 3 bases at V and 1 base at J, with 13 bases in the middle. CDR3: CASSIGGSRSYEQYF. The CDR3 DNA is TGTGCCAGTAGTATTGGTGGCTCTCGTTCCTACGAGCAGTACTTC.

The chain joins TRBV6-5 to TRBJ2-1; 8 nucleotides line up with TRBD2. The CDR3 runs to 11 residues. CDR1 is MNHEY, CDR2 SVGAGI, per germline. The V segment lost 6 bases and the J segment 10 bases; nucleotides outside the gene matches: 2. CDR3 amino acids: CASSRLAEQFF. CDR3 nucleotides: TGTGCCAGCAGCCGACTAGCGGAGCAGTTCTTC.

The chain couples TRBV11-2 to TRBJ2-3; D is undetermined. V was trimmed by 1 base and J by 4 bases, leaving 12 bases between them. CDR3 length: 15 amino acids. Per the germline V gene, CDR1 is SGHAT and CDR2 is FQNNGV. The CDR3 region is CASSLGVSTSDTQYF. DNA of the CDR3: TGTGCCAGCAGCTTAGGAGTGTCCACGTCAGATACGCAGTATTTT.

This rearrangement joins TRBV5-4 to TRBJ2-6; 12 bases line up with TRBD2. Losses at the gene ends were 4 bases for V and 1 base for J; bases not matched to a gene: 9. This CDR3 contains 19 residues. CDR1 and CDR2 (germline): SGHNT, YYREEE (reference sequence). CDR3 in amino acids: CASSPRLAGVGSGANVLTF. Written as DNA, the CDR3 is TGTGCCAGCAGCCCTCGACTAGCGGGGGTCGGATCTGGGGCCAACGTCCTGACTTTC. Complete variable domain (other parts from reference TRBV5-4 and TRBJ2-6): ETGVTQSPTHLIKTRGQQVTLRCSSQSGHNTVSWYQQALGQGPQFIFQYYREEENGRGNFPPRFSGLQFPNYSSELNVNALELDDSALYLCASSPRLAGVGSGANVLTFGAGSRLTVL.

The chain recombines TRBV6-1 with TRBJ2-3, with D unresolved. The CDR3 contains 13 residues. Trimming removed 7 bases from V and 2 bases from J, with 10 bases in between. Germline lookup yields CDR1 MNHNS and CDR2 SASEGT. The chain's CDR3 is CASTRRYTDTQYF. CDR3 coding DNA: TGTGCCAGCACCCGGAGATACACAGATACGCAGTATTTT.

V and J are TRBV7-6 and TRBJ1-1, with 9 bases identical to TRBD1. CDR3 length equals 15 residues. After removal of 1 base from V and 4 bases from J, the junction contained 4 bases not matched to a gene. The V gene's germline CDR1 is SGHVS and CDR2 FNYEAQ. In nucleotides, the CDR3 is TGTGCCAGCAGCTTAGAGACAGGGGGTGTCACTGAAGCTTTCTTT. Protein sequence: CASSLETGGVTEAFF.

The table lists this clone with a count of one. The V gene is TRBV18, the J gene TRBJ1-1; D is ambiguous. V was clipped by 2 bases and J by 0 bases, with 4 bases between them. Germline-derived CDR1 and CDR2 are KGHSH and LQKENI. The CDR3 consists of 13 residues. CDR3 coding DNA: TGTGCCAGCTCACCAGGCCTGAACACTGAAGCTTTCTTT. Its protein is CASSPGLNTEAFF.

Here the CDR3 DNA reads TGCGCCAGCAGCTTGGCCCCGACTAGCGGGGGGGTTACAGATACGCAGTATTTT. Its translation is CASSLAPTSGGVTDTQYF. This chain uses TRBV5-1 with TRBJ2-3, with 14 bases fitting TRBD2. Per germline, CDR1 SGHRS and CDR2 YFSETQ. There are 18 residues in the CDR3. V lost 0 bases, J lost 3 bases, and 6 bases stayed unmatched.

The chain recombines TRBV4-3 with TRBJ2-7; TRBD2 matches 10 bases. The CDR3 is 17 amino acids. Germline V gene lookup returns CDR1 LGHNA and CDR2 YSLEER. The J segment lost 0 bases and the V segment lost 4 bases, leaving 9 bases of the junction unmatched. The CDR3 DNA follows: TGCGCCAGCAGCCCCCGGGTAGCGGGAGGATCCTCCTACGAGCAGTACTTC. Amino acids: CASSPRVAGGSSYEQYF.

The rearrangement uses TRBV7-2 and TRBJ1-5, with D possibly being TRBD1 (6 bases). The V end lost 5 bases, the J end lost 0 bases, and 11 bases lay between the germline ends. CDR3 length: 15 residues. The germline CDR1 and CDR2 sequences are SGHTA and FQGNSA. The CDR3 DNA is TGTGCCAGCAGCCTGATACAGGGTAGCAATCAGCCCCAGCATTTT. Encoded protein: CASSLIQGSNQPQHF.

The CDR3 here is CASSLYPSRGANYGYTF. Written as DNA, the CDR3 is TGTGCCAGCAGTTTATACCCCAGCAGGGGAGCTAACTATGGCTACACCTTC. This sequence joins TRBV27 and TRBJ1-2; perhaps TRBD1 as D (6 bases). V was pared by 1 base and J by 0 bases, with 15 bases between. There are 17 residues in the CDR3. Germline CDR1 reads MNHEY; CDR2 reads SMNVEV (reference sequence).

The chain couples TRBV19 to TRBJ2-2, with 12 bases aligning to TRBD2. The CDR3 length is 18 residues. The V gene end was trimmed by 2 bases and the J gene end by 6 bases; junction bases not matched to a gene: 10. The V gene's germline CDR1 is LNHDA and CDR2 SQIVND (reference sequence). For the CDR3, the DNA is TGTGCCAGTAGTATACAGGGGCGACTAGCGGGAGTCTCCGGGGAGCTGTTTTTT. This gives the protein CASSIQGRLAGVSGELFF.

CDR3 DNA sequence: TGTGCCAGCAGTTTCGTAGCCGTAGGTAATGGCTACACCTTC. As protein: CASSFVAVGNGYTF. The chain joins TRBV28 to TRBJ1-2; no reliable D call. The CDR3 loop spans 14 amino acids. V gave up 3 bases and J gave up 6 bases, with 14 bases separating them. Germline lookup yields CDR1 MDHEN and CDR2 SYDVKM.

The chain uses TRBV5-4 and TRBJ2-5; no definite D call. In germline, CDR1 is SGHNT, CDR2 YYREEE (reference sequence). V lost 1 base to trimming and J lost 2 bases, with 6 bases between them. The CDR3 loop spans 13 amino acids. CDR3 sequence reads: CASSLNRQETQYF. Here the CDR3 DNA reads TGTGCCAGCAGCTTGAACAGACAAGAGACCCAGTACTTC.

This CDR3 is CASSLDRGSEAFF. CDR3 sequence (DNA): TGTGCCAGCAGCTTAGATCGGGGATCTGAAGCTTTCTTT. The rearrangement links TRBV7-7 to TRBJ1-1; D not resolved. The V gene lost 1 base and the J gene lost 6 bases, with 9 bases spanning the gap. Per germline, CDR1 SSHAT and CDR2 FNYEAQ (reference sequence). CDR3 length equals 13 residues.

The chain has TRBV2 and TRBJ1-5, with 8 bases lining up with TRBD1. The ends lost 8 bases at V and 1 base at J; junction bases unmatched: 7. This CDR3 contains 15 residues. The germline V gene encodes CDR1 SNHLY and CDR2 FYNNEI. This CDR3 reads CASLFDRGSNQPQHF. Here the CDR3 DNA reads TGTGCCAGCCTCTTCGACAGGGGAAGCAATCAGCCCCAGCATTTT.

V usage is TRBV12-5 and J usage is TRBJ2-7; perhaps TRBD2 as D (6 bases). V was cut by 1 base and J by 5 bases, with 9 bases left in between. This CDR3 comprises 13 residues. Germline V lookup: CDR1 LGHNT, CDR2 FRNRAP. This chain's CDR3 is CASGLGGVNEQYF. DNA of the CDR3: TGTGCTAGTGGTTTGGGGGGGGTCAACGAGCAGTACTTC.

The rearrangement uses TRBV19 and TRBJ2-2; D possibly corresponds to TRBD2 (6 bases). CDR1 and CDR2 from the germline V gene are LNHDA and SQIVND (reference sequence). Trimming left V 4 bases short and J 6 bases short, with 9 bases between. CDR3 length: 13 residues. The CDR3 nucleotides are TGTGCCAGTAGTAAGACTAGAGCCGGGGAGCTGTTTTTT. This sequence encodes CASSKTRAGELFF.